This passage covers 27 T cell receptor beta chains from one sample sequenced in a study of shared clonotypes between healthy human individuals. Profiled with immunoSEQ multiplex PCR; TCRdb holds only in-frame clones, not every one. The sample has more than 1,200,000 clones, roughly 98.5% seen once. Material for sequencing was naive CD4+ T cells sorted from blood. Documented subset: CD45RA+ positively selected. Receptor source: a man in his thirties or forties in good health.

This chain connects TRBV6-1 to TRBJ1-3; D is perhaps TRBD1 (6 bases). The CDR3 contains 15 residues. Trimming removed 4 bases from V and 6 bases from J, with 16 bases in between. CDR1 and CDR2 from the germline V gene are MNHNS and SASEGT. CDR3: CASSGRQASVNTIYF. The CDR3 nucleotides read TGTGCCAGCAGTGGACGACAGGCTTCAGTAAACACCATATATTTT.

The CDR3 region is CASSSRTGGEKLFF. The DNA of the CDR3 is TGTGCCAGCAGCTCTAGAACAGGAGGTGAAAAACTGTTTTTT. The chain uses TRBV5-5 and TRBJ1-4; maybe TRBD1 (5 bases). V was cut by 3 bases and J by 7 bases, with 13 bases left in between. This CDR3 contains 14 residues. Germline CDR1 is SGHKS and CDR2 is YYEKEE (reference sequence).

The V and J genes are TRBV2 and TRBJ2-5, with D possibly being TRBD1 (5 bases). The V and J ends lost 7 bases and 2 bases respectively, with 8 bases between them. The CDR3 is 12 amino acids. Per the germline V gene, CDR1 is SNHLY and CDR2 is FYNNEI. The CDR3 DNA sequence: TGTGCCAGCATGGGGCAGCAAGAGACCCAGTACTTC. It codes for CASMGQQETQYF.

The rearrangement uses TRBV7-2 and TRBJ1-5; TRBD1 aligns across 8 bases. Germline V lookup: CDR1 SGHTA, CDR2 FQGNSA. V gave up 6 bases and J gave up 6 bases; unmatched junction bases: 10. This CDR3 comprises 15 residues. Here the CDR3 DNA reads TGTGCCAGCAGGGCGACAGGGGATTGGAGTCAGCCCCAGCATTTT. Translating it yields CASRATGDWSQPQHF.

The V call is TRBV29-1, the J call TRBJ2-4, with D hard to call. Between the trimmed V and J ends, which lost 7 bases and 0 bases, there was a span of 7 bases. The CDR3 loop spans 12 amino acids. CDR1 is SQVTM and CDR2 is ANQGSEA in the germline V gene. The DNA of the CDR3 is TGCAGCGCCCGCTTAGCCAAAAACATTCAGTACTTC. Its translation: CSARLAKNIQYF.

The chain employs TRBV19 and TRBJ2-1; TRBD2 aligns across 12 bases. The CDR3 runs 15 residues. After removal of 5 bases from V and 9 bases from J, the junction contained 8 bases not matched to a gene. Germline CDR1 is LNHDA and CDR2 is SQIVND (reference sequence). The CDR3 sequence is CASSPRLAGVGEQFF. CDR3 nucleotide sequence: TGTGCCAGTAGTCCGAGACTAGCGGGAGTGGGTGAGCAGTTCTTC.

In nucleotides, the CDR3 is TGTGCCAGCAGCCAAGTCATTCCTGGGACGGGGGCCTATGAGCAGTTCTTC. Protein sequence: CASSQVIPGTGAYEQFF. V is TRBV14 and J is TRBJ2-1; D possibly matches TRBD1 or TRBD2 (6 bases each). The CDR3 has 17 residues. Germline lookup yields CDR1 SGHDN and CDR2 FVKESK. V lost 1 base and J 8 bases, leaving 21 bases between the germline ends.

The rearrangement joins TRBV9 to TRBJ2-2; 8 positions match TRBD1. Unmatched junction bases numbered 18, after V lost 3 bases and J lost 5 bases. CDR1 and CDR2 from the germline V gene are SGDLS and YYNGEE. This CDR3 spans 19 amino acids. The DNA for the CDR3 is TGTGCCAGCAGCGGACCCAGAGCTCCAGGGGGCGGGTTGACCGGGGAGCTGTTTTTT. Amino acids: CASSGPRAPGGGLTGELFF.

This sequence joins TRBV7-9 and TRBJ2-7; D gene unclear. V was pared by 1 base and J by 5 bases, with 12 bases between. Germline assignment: CDR1 SEHNR and CDR2 FQNEAQ (reference sequence). The CDR3 covers 14 residues. The CDR3, as DNA: TGTGCCAGCAGCTTAGAAGTGGCTCTGAACGAGCAGTACTTC. It yields the protein CASSLEVALNEQYF.

The chain uses TRBV7-9 and TRBJ2-5; D call uncertain. The CDR3 length is 13 residues. CDR1 is SEHNR and CDR2 is FQNEAQ in the germline V gene (reference sequence). V was trimmed by 0 bases and J by 4 bases, leaving 6 bases between them. The CDR3 nucleotides are TGTGCCAGCAGCTTAGCTGGGATAGAGACCCAGTACTTC. Translation gives CASSLAGIETQYF.

This chain connects TRBV19 to TRBJ2-7; 7 bases match TRBD2. Germline loops: CDR1 LNHDA, CDR2 SQIVND (reference sequence). Trimming cost V 1 base and J 3 bases; bases outside gene matches: 6. This CDR3 has 15 residues. Written as DNA, the CDR3 is TGTGCCAGTAGTATAGCGGCTAGCGGAGGCTACGAGCAGTACTTC. It is translated as CASSIAASGGYEQYF. Looking up the rest from reference TRBV19 and TRBJ2-7 gives the full variable domain: DGGITQSPKYLFRKEGQNVTLSCEQNLNHDAMYWYRQDPGQGLRLIYYSQIVNDFQKGDIAEGYSVSREKKESFPLTVTSAQKNPTAFYLCASSIAASGGYEQYFGPGTRLTVT.

The chain joins TRBV7-9 to TRBJ1-2; a weak D match, TRBD1 (5 bases). V was trimmed by 5 bases and J by 3 bases, leaving 13 bases between them. Looked up from germline, CDR1 is SEHNR and CDR2 is FQNEAQ (reference sequence). There are 14 residues in the CDR3. CDR3: CASSPGREYYGYTF. In DNA form, the CDR3 reads TGTGCCAGCAGCCCAGGCAGGGAGTACTATGGCTACACCTTC.

This chain links TRBV27 with TRBJ1-2, with D uncertain. The length of the CDR3 is 14 residues. V lost 6 bases and J 3 bases, leaving 14 bases between the germline ends. Germline assignment: CDR1 MNHEY and CDR2 SMNVEV (reference sequence). The CDR3 coding sequence is TGTGCCAGCAGACGGGCAAGGGAGCACTATGGCTACACCTTC. It is translated as CASRRAREHYGYTF.

The gene calls are TRBV5-1 and TRBJ2-1; TRBD2 aligns across 10 bases. V trimming: 6 bases; J trimming: 7 bases; junction bases outside the gene matches: 7. Germline V gene sequence: CDR1 SGHRS, CDR2 YFSETQ. CDR3 length equals 14 residues. This chain's CDR3 is CASNRLAGGNEQFF. The CDR3 nucleotides are TGCGCCAGCAATCGATTAGCGGGAGGTAATGAGCAGTTCTTC. The full variable domain, with the rest looked up from reference TRBV5-1 and TRBJ2-1, is KAGVTQTPRYLIKTRGQQVTLSCSPISGHRSVSWYQQTPGQGLQFLFEYFSETQRNKGNFPGRFSGRQFSNSRSEMNVSTLELGDSALYLCASNRLAGGNEQFFGPGTRLTVL.

Remarks on this clone: Other DNA sequences within the sample encode an identical CDR3. The chain joins TRBV5-1 to TRBJ2-1; 12 bases agree with TRBD2. Germline V gene data show CDR1 as SGHRS and CDR2 as YFSETQ. V trimming: 4 bases; J trimming: 7 bases; junction bases outside the gene matches: 3. The CDR3 sequence is 14 residues long. The CDR3 nucleotides read TGCGCCAGCAGCCCCGGGACTAGCGGGAATGAGCAGTTCTTC. This gives the protein CASSPGTSGNEQFF.

The rearrangement links TRBV6-5 to TRBJ1-1, with 9 nucleotides matching TRBD1. The length of the CDR3 is 14 residues. Germline V CDR1 and CDR2: MNHEY, SVGAGI. V was clipped by 6 bases and J by 5 bases; unmatched bases: 7. CDR3 amino acids: CASSYVGQGTEAFF. CDR3 DNA: TGTGCCAGCAGCTACGTCGGACAGGGGACTGAAGCTTTCTTT.

The chain is built from TRBV15 and TRBJ2-7; D unclear. Between the trimmed V and J ends, which lost 1 base and 2 bases, there was a span of 9 bases. Germline CDR1 is LNHNV and CDR2 is YYDKDF (reference sequence). The CDR3 loop spans 14 amino acids. CDR3 sequence reads: CATSRVPRPYEQYF. CDR3 DNA sequence: TGTGCCACCAGCAGAGTGCCCCGTCCCTACGAGCAGTACTTC.

The chain has TRBV5-1 and TRBJ2-2; D is undetermined. The CDR3 spans 15 residues. Trimming took 0 bases from V and 3 from J, leaving 9 bases between them. CDR1 and CDR2 (germline): SGHRS, YFSETQ. CDR3 sequence (DNA): TGCGCCAGCAGCTTGGTCCAGAGATACACCGGGGAGCTGTTTTTT. This encodes CASSLVQRYTGELFF.

This chain uses TRBV28 with TRBJ2-3; no reliable D call. The CDR3 runs to 13 residues. Germline V gene sequence: CDR1 MDHEN, CDR2 SYDVKM. V lost 9 bases and J lost 2, with 12 bases in between. The CDR3, as DNA: TGTGCCAGTAAAACTGGTAACACAGATACGCAGTATTTT. Its protein is CASKTGNTDTQYF.

V usage is TRBV11-2 and J usage is TRBJ1-4, with D perhaps matching TRBD1 (6 bases). The length of the CDR3 is 13 residues. Trimming pared 5 bases from V and 8 bases from J, leaving 12 bases between. CDR1 is SGHAT, CDR2 FQNNGV, per germline. CDR3 protein: CASSHREAEKLFF. DNA for the CDR3: TGTGCCAGCAGCCACAGGGAGGCGGAAAAACTGTTTTTT.

The chain employs TRBV28 and TRBJ1-2, with a possible D match to TRBD1 (5 bases). The CDR3 length is 14 residues. The V gene lost 7 bases and the J gene lost 5 bases, with 17 bases spanning the gap. Germline CDR1 MDHEN, CDR2 SYDVKM. CDR3 loop: CASNSPGFPYGYTF. The CDR3 DNA follows: TGTGCCAGCAACTCACCAGGGTTCCCTTATGGCTACACCTTC.

This chain connects TRBV9 to TRBJ2-4, with D hard to call. The CDR3 covers 15 residues. Trimming removed 4 bases at V and 1 base at J, with 12 bases between. The V gene's germline CDR1 is SGDLS and CDR2 YYNGEE. As DNA, the CDR3 is TGTGCCAGCAGCCTCGGTCGGCTTGCCAAAAACATTCAGTACTTC. Translated: CASSLGRLAKNIQYF. Full variable domain (missing parts from reference TRBV9 and TRBJ2-4): DSGVTQTPKHLITATGQRVTLRCSPRSGDLSVYWYQQSLDQGLQFLIQYYNGEERAKGNILERFSAQQFPDLHSELNLSSLELGDSALYFCASSLGRLAKNIQYFGAGTRLSVL.

V is TRBV7-2 and J is TRBJ2-3; D may be TRBD2 (5 bases). The CDR3 is 15 amino acids. The germline CDR1 and CDR2 sequences are SGHTA and FQGNSA. V was shortened by 1 base and J by 2 bases, with 10 bases between the two germline ends. The CDR3 region has the DNA TGTGCCAGCAGCTTAGTGGCTAGCATCACAGATACGCAGTATTTT. Translating gives CASSLVASITDTQYF.

The genes are TRBV15 and TRBJ1-4, with unresolved D. V was cut by 1 base and J by 4 bases, with 10 bases left in between. Germline CDR1 reads LNHNV; CDR2 reads YYDKDF (reference sequence). The CDR3 is made up of 15 amino acids. This chain's CDR3 is CATSRAPSLNEKLFF. The CDR3 DNA is TGTGCCACCAGCAGAGCCCCGTCTCTTAATGAAAAACTGTTTTTT.

The CDR3 protein is CASSEVAGQGVRGYTF. CDR3 in DNA: TGTGCCAGCAGTGAAGTTGCGGGACAGGGGGTTCGTGGCTACACCTTC. The chain couples TRBV6-1 to TRBJ1-2; 11 positions match TRBD1. Germline V CDR1 and CDR2: MNHNS, SASEGT. The CDR3 is 16 amino acids. With V trimmed by 1 base and J by 7 bases, 8 bases remained unmatched.

The rearrangement uses TRBV19 and TRBJ2-3; 12 bases line up with TRBD2. The CDR3 is 14 residues long. The V segment lost 10 bases and the J segment 4 bases; nucleotides outside the gene matches: 6. The germline V gene has CDR1 LNHDA and CDR2 SQIVND (reference sequence). The CDR3 protein is CATTSGSGADTQYF. The CDR3 bases are TGTGCCACGACTAGCGGGAGTGGTGCAGATACGCAGTATTTT.

The gene calls are TRBV7-2 and TRBJ1-3; D unclear. Germline V CDR1 and CDR2: SGHTA, FQGNSA. The CDR3 has 14 amino acids. The V and J ends lost 2 bases and 4 bases respectively, with 9 bases between them. The CDR3 nucleotides read TGTGCCAGCAGCTTAAGGGTCGGGGGAAACACCATATATTTT. Its translation: CASSLRVGGNTIYF.